The rows below give T cell receptor beta chains drawn from one sample of a study of T cell repertoires in cytomegalovirus infection. No antigen is known for these receptors. TCRdb re-analysed the reads in MiXCR, keeping a single row per CDR3 protein. Of under 500,000 distinct CDR3 sequences listed, about 42% were seen once; the top ten hold 43%. Material: cultured PBMCs, obtained from culture after CMV antigen stimulation. All receptors derive from a human donor in good health (CMV status not recorded). Some clones in this sample may be carry-over from other donors' samples. Both conserved end residues are part of each CDR3. A D gene is named only where the DNA matches it firmly. Rows may omit the clone size; those that give it use once, few, many or a size class.

d_call: -
j_call: TRBJ1-3
v_call: TRBV6-1
clone_size: -
cdr3_aa: CASRDTGSSGNTIYF
cdr3_nt: TGTGCCAGCAGGGATACAGGGAGCTCTGGAAACACCATATATTTT

d_call: -
j_call: TRBJ2-7
v_call: TRBV11-2
clone_size: -
cdr3_aa: CASSPQRAYEQYF
cdr3_nt: TGTGCCAGCAGCCCCCAAAGGGCCTACGAGCAGTACTTC

d_call: -
j_call: TRBJ1-5
v_call: TRBV12-3/TRBV12-4
clone_size: -
cdr3_aa: CASSPDRTGNQPQHF
cdr3_nt: TGTGCCAGCAGCCCGGACAGAACCGGGAATCAGCCCCAGCATTTT

d_call: -
j_call: TRBJ2-2
v_call: TRBV4-3
clone_size: few
cdr3_aa: CASSRKSEGGELFF
cdr3_nt: TGCGCCAGCAGCCGAAAATCAGAGGGTGGGGAGCTGTTTTTT

d_call: TRBD2
j_call: TRBJ2-7
v_call: TRBV7-8
clone_size: few
cdr3_aa: CASRRRGAYEQYF
cdr3_nt: TGTGCCAGCCGTCGGCGGGGGGCCTACGAGCAGTACTTC

d_call: TRBD1
j_call: TRBJ1-3
v_call: TRBV10-3
clone_size: -
cdr3_aa: CATRQGIIYRQNTIYF
cdr3_nt: TGTGCCACCCGACAGGGGATCATTTACCGTCAAAACACCATATATTTT

d_call: TRBD2
j_call: TRBJ2-3
v_call: TRBV6-4
clone_size: -
cdr3_aa: CASSTSGIGTDTQYF
cdr3_nt: TGTGCCAGCAGCACGAGCGGGATTGGCACAGATACGCAGTATTTT

d_call: -
j_call: TRBJ1-3
v_call: TRBV12-3/TRBV12-4
clone_size: few
cdr3_aa: CASSPQMASSGNTIYF
cdr3_nt: TGTGCCAGCAGCCCCCAGATGGCCAGCTCTGGAAACACCATATATTTT

d_call: -
j_call: TRBJ2-7
v_call: TRBV7-9
clone_size: -
cdr3_aa: CASSLVGPLVTYEQYF
cdr3_nt: TGTGCCAGCAGCTTGGTAGGGCCCCTGGTCACCTACGAGCAGTACTTC

d_call: -
j_call: TRBJ2-3
v_call: TRBV19
clone_size: -
cdr3_aa: CASNQGGDTQYF
cdr3_nt: TGTGCCAGTAACCAGGGAGGAGATACGCAGTATTTT

d_call: -
j_call: TRBJ2-5
v_call: TRBV7-2
clone_size: -
cdr3_aa: CASSLRGDQETQYF
cdr3_nt: TGTGCCAGCAGCTTGAGGGGAGACCAAGAGACCCAGTACTTC

d_call: -
j_call: TRBJ2-1
v_call: TRBV6-2/TRBV6-3
clone_size: -
cdr3_aa: CASTTGLEQFF
cdr3_nt: TGTGCCAGCACCACGGGGCTTGAGCAGTTCTTC

d_call: -
j_call: TRBJ1-2
v_call: TRBV12-3/TRBV12-4
clone_size: -
cdr3_aa: CASSFVGLSSYTF
cdr3_nt: TGTGCCAGCAGTTTTGTTGGGCTGAGCAGCTACACCTTC

d_call: -
j_call: TRBJ2-5
v_call: TRBV7-9
clone_size: few
cdr3_aa: CATGGRDNQETQYF
cdr3_nt: TGTGCCACCGGCGGTCGGGACAACCAAGAGACCCAGTACTTC

d_call: -
j_call: TRBJ2-3
v_call: TRBV11-2
clone_size: -
cdr3_aa: CASSWVGGLGDTQYF
cdr3_nt: TGTGCCAGCAGCTGGGTTGGGGGGCTGGGAGATACGCAGTATTTT

d_call: -
j_call: TRBJ2-7
v_call: TRBV11-2
clone_size: -
cdr3_aa: CASSDRSYEQYF
cdr3_nt: TGTGCCAGCAGCGATCGGTCCTACGAGCAGTACTTC

d_call: TRBD1
j_call: TRBJ1-5
v_call: TRBV2
clone_size: few
cdr3_aa: CASGGQSYQPQHF
cdr3_nt: TGTGCCAGCGGGGGACAGAGCTATCAGCCCCAGCATTTT

d_call: -
j_call: TRBJ1-2
v_call: TRBV7-9
clone_size: -
cdr3_aa: CASHRATNYGYTF
cdr3_nt: TGTGCCAGTCACAGAGCCACTAACTATGGCTACACCTTC

d_call: -
j_call: TRBJ2-1
v_call: TRBV7-6
clone_size: -
cdr3_aa: CASSSRIGPMQQFF
cdr3_nt: TGTGCCAGCAGCTCCCGGATAGGACCAATGCAGCAGTTCTTC

d_call: -
j_call: TRBJ1-2
v_call: TRBV7-9
clone_size: -
cdr3_aa: CASSFGQGYTF
cdr3_nt: TGTGCCAGCAGCTTTGGACAGGGCTACACCTTC

d_call: -
j_call: TRBJ1-2
v_call: TRBV7-2
clone_size: -
cdr3_aa: CASSLASVSYGYTF
cdr3_nt: TGTGCCAGCAGCTTAGCCTCCGTCTCCTATGGCTACACCTTC

d_call: -
j_call: TRBJ1-1
v_call: TRBV27
clone_size: -
cdr3_aa: CASSLSGDTEAFF
cdr3_nt: TGTGCCAGCAGTTTATCCGGAGACACTGAAGCTTTCTTT

d_call: -
j_call: TRBJ2-7
v_call: TRBV7-9
clone_size: -
cdr3_aa: CASSPGAIKGNEQYF
cdr3_nt: TGTGCCAGCAGCCCGGGGGCGATTAAAGGGAACGAGCAGTACTTC

d_call: -
j_call: TRBJ2-2
v_call: TRBV12-3/TRBV12-4
clone_size: -
cdr3_aa: CASSFRTVSTGELFF
cdr3_nt: TGTGCCAGCAGTTTTAGGACAGTTTCCACCGGGGAGCTGTTTTTT

d_call: -
j_call: TRBJ2-1
v_call: TRBV6-2/TRBV6-3
clone_size: -
cdr3_aa: CASSPGGHVNNEQFF
cdr3_nt: TGTGCCAGCAGCCCCGGGGGGCATGTAAACAATGAGCAGTTCTTC

d_call: TRBD1
j_call: TRBJ2-7
v_call: TRBV28
clone_size: once
cdr3_aa: CASSPPRGQGHF
cdr3_nt: TGTGCCAGCAGTCCGCCGAGGGGGCAGGGGCACTTC

d_call: TRBD2
j_call: TRBJ2-1
v_call: TRBV6-5
clone_size: once
cdr3_aa: CASSRLAGAISSYNEQFF
cdr3_nt: TGTGCCAGCAGCCGACTAGCGGGAGCCATTTCCTCCTACAATGAGCAGTTCTTC

d_call: -
j_call: TRBJ1-2
v_call: TRBV4-1
clone_size: -
cdr3_aa: CASSQEQAYGYTF
cdr3_nt: TGCGCCAGCAGCCAAGAACAGGCGTATGGCTACACCTTC

d_call: -
j_call: TRBJ2-2
v_call: TRBV2
clone_size: -
cdr3_aa: CASSSQGVANTGELFF
cdr3_nt: TGTGCCAGCAGCTCACAGGGCGTCGCGAACACCGGGGAGCTGTTTTTT

d_call: -
j_call: TRBJ2-3
v_call: TRBV11-2
clone_size: -
cdr3_aa: CASSSDSWWADTQYF
cdr3_nt: TGTGCCAGCAGCTCGGACAGTTGGTGGGCAGATACGCAGTATTTT

d_call: -
j_call: TRBJ2-1
v_call: TRBV27
clone_size: -
cdr3_aa: CASSVSWYNEQFF
cdr3_nt: TGTGCCAGCAGCGTCAGTTGGTACAATGAGCAGTTCTTC

d_call: TRBD2
j_call: TRBJ2-4
v_call: TRBV19
clone_size: -
cdr3_aa: CASSQSGTTRWGGAKNIQYF
cdr3_nt: TGTGCCAGTAGTCAGTCCGGGACTACTAGATGGGGGGGAGCCAAAAACATTCAGTACTTC

d_call: -
j_call: TRBJ1-2
v_call: TRBV7-2
clone_size: -
cdr3_aa: CASIDGSASSYTF
cdr3_nt: TGTGCCAGCATCGATGGCAGCGCCTCCAGCTACACCTTC

d_call: -
j_call: TRBJ1-2
v_call: TRBV5-1
clone_size: few
cdr3_aa: CASSLARGNELYGYTF
cdr3_nt: TGCGCCAGCAGCTTGGCCCGGGGGAATGAACTCTATGGCTACACCTTC

d_call: -
j_call: TRBJ2-5
v_call: TRBV11-2
clone_size: -
cdr3_aa: CASTGGWYQETQYF
cdr3_nt: TGTGCCAGCACTGGAGGGTGGTACCAAGAGACCCAGTACTTC

d_call: TRBD2
j_call: TRBJ2-1
v_call: TRBV5-1
clone_size: -
cdr3_aa: CASSLGAGGPDEQFF
cdr3_nt: TGCGCCAGCAGCTTGGGAGCGGGGGGGCCGGATGAGCAGTTCTTC

d_call: TRBD2
j_call: TRBJ2-3
v_call: TRBV27
clone_size: -
cdr3_aa: CASSSLPGLAGGGTDTQYF
cdr3_nt: TGTGCCAGCAGTTCGCTCCCGGGACTAGCGGGAGGGGGAACAGATACGCAGTATTTT